A selection of T cell receptor beta chains follows, all from one sample in a study of CD8 T cells in ankylosing spondylitis. TCRdb reanalysed the 5' RACE reads using MiXCR and keeps one entry per CDR3 protein. Of hundreds of thousands of distinct CDR3 sequences listed, 8.6% are singletons. Material for sequencing was blood, either unsorted or a sorted T cell fraction (not recorded which). Receptors were obtained from a male donor with ankylosing spondylitis or in good health (not recorded which). The CDR3 runs from the conserved cysteine through the conserved F or W. A row's size may be missing; if present it is once, few, many or a size class.

J gene,clone size,V gene,CDR3 protein
TRBJ2-7,many,TRBV7-9,CASSFGTGNEQYF
TRBJ2-7,many,TRBV27,CASSLSRDSYEQYF
TRBJ1-3,many,TRBV4-3,CASSQEALNTIYF
TRBJ2-1,many,TRBV20-1,CSASPGDRGRNEQFF
TRBJ2-1,many,TRBV12-3/TRBV12-4,CASIHTSGRANEQFF
TRBJ2-7,many,TRBV7-2,CASSSDFYEQYF
TRBJ2-2,many,TRBV5-1,CASSKLDTGELFF
TRBJ1-5,NA,TRBV10-3,CAISESTGQPQHF
TRBJ2-1,many,TRBV29-1,CSVGGLNEQFF
TRBJ2-1,many,TRBV4-3,CASSPSRQAVEQFF
TRBJ2-3,few,TRBV15,CATSIPGHIGTDTQYF
TRBJ2-1,NA,TRBV7-9,CASSFEGQGRGGEQFF
TRBJ2-1,many,TRBV7-8,CASSPSRPPLYNEQFF
TRBJ2-2,many,TRBV10-3,CAISDRYLLRELFF
TRBJ2-1,few,TRBV11-2,CASSLAGSLTSLNEQFF
TRBJ2-7,many,TRBV7-9,CASSSLAGDSYEQYF
TRBJ1-4,many,TRBV4-3,CASRPRRAQGEKLFF
TRBJ1-3,NA,TRBV12-3/TRBV12-4,CASSFFGGRLSGNTIYF
TRBJ2-2,NA,TRBV5-5,CASSTPYGELFF
TRBJ2-2,few,TRBV10-3,CAGGPTPYTGELFF